This TCR beta chain was identified during a study of T cell responses to AZD1222 COVID-19 vaccine. Overall study: Researchers grouped second doses given at about 4 or about 12 weeks into one pool. Findings and limits, study-wide: The study reported that nearly half of spike-specific TCRs target unmutated variant regions. Clonal diversity was possibly underestimated; the donors were predominantly white British and more often female.

CDR3 length: 15 residues. Looked up from germline, CDR1 is GTSNPN and CDR2 is SVGIG (reference sequence). Only in-frame clones appear in the TCRdb table, and some are missing; sequencing was by immunoSEQ multiplex PCR. The repertoire holds 150,000 to 200,000 clones, with approximately 92% as singletons. In this sample, this clone turned up a few times. Its antigen is undetermined. One end of the junction is discordant with germline, which a read error may explain. The receptor was derived from an adult in good health. The chain links TRBV30 to TRBJ1-2; D is possibly TRBD1 (6 bases). Source: peripheral blood, taken on day 0 of AZD1222 vaccination. In DNA form, the CDR3 reads TGTGCCTGGTGTGTCGGGGACACCCGCGACTATGGCTACACCTTC. This codes for CAWCVGDTRDYGYTF. The variable domain in full, with the rest retrieved from reference TRBV30 and TRBJ1-2, is SQTIHQWPATLVQPVGSPLSLECTVEGTSNPNLYWYRQAAGRGLQLLFYSVGIGQISSEVPQNLSASRPQDRQFILSSKKLLLSDSGFYLCAWCVGDTRDYGYTFGSGTRLTVV.